This T cell receptor (beta chain) originates from a study of monozygotic twins with inflammatory bowel disease. Findings and caveats of the study: Treatment differences in immunosuppression may have added variability to the repertoires of patients.

Through template switching, UMIs that included a 6-nucleotide sample barcode were added. With the 5' RACE reads reprocessed, TCRdb shows one record per CDR3 protein and no DNA. The table lists 110,000 or so distinct CDR3 sequences. In germline, CDR1 is LGHNA, CDR2 YNFKEQ. The CDR3 is 13 residues long. With regard to this clonotype: Antigen unknown.

The source is a human donor with ulcerative colitis or Crohn's disease, or a healthy co-twin of an affected twin (not recorded which). Sequencing was performed on blood. The J gene is TRBJ1-2, the V gene TRBV4-2; TCRdb calls TRBD1, which cannot be checked without DNA. Here the CDR3 reads CASSPGTGHGYTF.